Listed here are 27 T cell receptor beta chains from one sample, sequenced in a study of T cell repertoires in cytomegalovirus infection. TCRdb recomputed calls from the reads with MiXCR, one row per CDR3 protein. The profile shows about 210,000 distinct CDR3 sequences, around 6.2% of them singletons. The sequenced sample was PBMCs. The origin of the receptors is a human donor in good health (CMV status not recorded). Some clones in this sample may be carry-over from other donors' samples.

This clonotype was found many times. The V and J genes are TRBV7-2 and TRBJ2-5, with TRBD2 matching 7 bases. The length of the CDR3 is 14 residues. V shed 4 bases and J 5 bases; nucleotides not matched to a gene: 7. Germline values: CDR1 SGHTA, CDR2 FQGNSA. The CDR3 protein is CASSSTGSGETQYF. Written as DNA, the CDR3 is TGTGCCAGCAGCTCGACGGGTAGCGGGGAGACCCAGTACTTC.

Ten or more counts support this clonotype. The rearrangement joins TRBV5-1 to TRBJ2-1; D remains unclear. This CDR3 comprises 14 residues. Germline V gene data show CDR1 as SGHRS and CDR2 as YFSETQ. V lost 0 bases to trimming and J lost 7 bases, with 11 bases between them. This CDR3 reads CASSLDLSWNEQFF. The DNA of the CDR3 is TGCGCCAGCAGCTTGGATCTTAGCTGGAATGAGCAGTTCTTC.

This clonotype was seen repeatedly, ten times or more. The rearrangement joins TRBV20-1 to TRBJ1-2, with unresolved D. This CDR3 region has 12 residues. The germline V gene encodes CDR1 DFQATT and CDR2 SNEGSKA (reference sequence). V was trimmed by 3 bases and J by 7 bases, leaving 12 bases between them. The CDR3 nucleotides are TGCAGTGCTAGGTCCGAAGTGGGTGGCTACACCTTC. This translates into CSARSEVGGYTF.

This clonotype showed up many times. This chain uses TRBV6-1 with TRBJ2-3; D perhaps matches TRBD1 (5 bases). The CDR3 runs 15 residues. The germline V gene encodes CDR1 MNHNS and CDR2 SASEGT. V was shortened by 6 bases and J by 3 bases, with 16 bases between the two germline ends. The CDR3 coding sequence is TGTGCCAGCAGCAGAAACCAGGGTGGAACAGATACGCAGTATTTT. This translates into CASSRNQGGTDTQYF.

In its sample, this clonotype was seen many times. The chain joins TRBV4-3 to TRBJ2-5, with 12 bases lining up with TRBD2. The CDR3 is 18 residues long. With 4 bases clipped from V and 2 bases from J, the junction kept 11 bases outside the gene matches. Germline V lookup: CDR1 LGHNA, CDR2 YSLEER. CDR3 protein: CASSRRLAGVPEQETQYF. DNA for the CDR3: TGCGCCAGCAGCCGCCGACTAGCGGGGGTCCCTGAGCAAGAGACCCAGTACTTC.

There are many counts of this clonotype. The CDR3 spells CASSQVRAGTTDTQYF. The CDR3 coding sequence is TGCGCCAGCAGTCAAGTACGGGCAGGGACCACAGATACGCAGTATTTT. This chain uses TRBV23-1 with TRBJ2-3; D tentatively reads TRBD1 or TRBD2 (5 bases each). TRBV23-1 is classed as an ORF, of uncertain function. The CDR3 is 16 residues long. Trimming pared 2 bases from V and 2 bases from J, leaving 14 bases between.

This clonotype occurred many times. This rearrangement joins TRBV12-3 or TRBV12-4 to TRBJ2-7; D unresolved. The CDR3 has 12 residues. The germline V and J ends were trimmed by 0 bases and 7 bases, with 7 bases remaining between them. The CDR3 loop reads CASSLALWEQYF. The CDR3 DNA follows: TGTGCCAGCAGTTTAGCGCTGTGGGAGCAGTACTTC.

This clonotype has a count of ten or more. The gene calls are TRBV20-1 and TRBJ2-5; 8 bases align to TRBD2. The CDR3 has 14 residues. Germline CDR1 and CDR2: DFQATT and SNEGSKA (reference sequence). The V and J ends lost 6 bases and 5 bases, in that order; junction bases with no gene match: 11. The CDR3 loop reads CSARSSGGRETQYF. The CDR3 nucleotides read TGCAGTGCGCGAAGCAGCGGGGGAAGGGAGACCCAGTACTTC.

This clonotype has ten or more counts. The V gene is TRBV7-2, the J gene TRBJ1-4, with 7 bases that match TRBD1. The trim removed 3 bases at V and 8 bases at J, leaving 9 bases unmatched. The V gene's germline CDR1 is SGHTA and CDR2 FQGNSA. This CDR3 spans 15 amino acids. CDR3 sequence: CASSFKGGAGEKLFF. The CDR3 coding sequence is TGTGCCAGCAGCTTCAAAGGGGGCGCCGGCGAAAAACTGTTTTTT. The full variable domain, rest sourced from reference TRBV7-2 and TRBJ1-4, is GAGVSQSPSNKVTEKGKDVELRCDPISGHTALYWYRQSLGQGLEFLIYFQGNSAPDKSGLPSDRFSAERTGGSVSTLTIQRTQQEDSAVYLCASSFKGGAGEKLFFGSGTQLSVL.

This clonotype was seen repeatedly, ten times or more. The V gene is TRBV27, the J gene TRBJ2-7, with TRBD1 matching 8 bases. The germline V gene has CDR1 MNHEY and CDR2 SMNVEV (reference sequence). V was pared by 0 bases and J by 7 bases, with 17 bases of the junction left unmatched. This CDR3 contains 18 residues. The CDR3 loop reads CASSLSNFRGPRSGEQYF. DNA for the CDR3: TGTGCCAGCAGTTTATCCAACTTCAGGGGGCCTCGTTCGGGGGAGCAGTACTTC.

This clonotype was seen only a few times. The chain couples TRBV20-1 to TRBJ2-7, with TRBD2 matching over 11 bases. CDR1 DFQATT and CDR2 SNEGSKA come from the germline V gene (reference sequence). The CDR3 sequence is 14 residues long. Germline trimming cut 5 bases from V and 0 bases from J; bases unmatched to any gene: 3. The CDR3 loop reads CSALAGGFSYEQYF. CDR3 in DNA: TGCAGTGCTCTAGCGGGGGGTTTCTCCTACGAGCAGTACTTC.

At least ten counts were recorded for this clonotype. The J gene is TRBJ2-7, the V gene TRBV30, with D perhaps matching TRBD2 (5 bases). V was pared by 5 bases and J by 2 bases, with 19 bases between. The germline gives CDR1 GTSNPN, CDR2 SVGIG (reference sequence). The CDR3 covers 15 residues. Written as DNA, the CDR3 is TGTGCCTGGTCGACGCGGGCAACAGCACCCTACGAGCAGTACTTC. It translates to CAWSTRATAPYEQYF.

Ten or more counts support this clonotype. The chain employs TRBV7-2 and TRBJ1-5; D might be TRBD1 (6 bases). The CDR3 is 12 residues long. Trimming took 9 bases from V and 7 from J, leaving 13 bases between them. Germline-derived CDR1 and CDR2 are SGHTA and FQGNSA. The chain's CDR3 is CASGDTPQPQHF. In DNA, the CDR3 is TGTGCCAGTGGGGACACCCCACAGCCCCAGCATTTT.

In its sample, this clonotype was seen many times. The chain links TRBV2 to TRBJ2-1; D is unclear. Trimming took off 5 bases at V and 6 bases at J, with 5 bases between the two ends. CDR1 and CDR2 (germline): SNHLY, FYNNEI. CDR3 size: 11 residues. The CDR3 protein is CASSWSNEQFF. As DNA, the CDR3 is TGTGCCAGCAGTTGGAGCAATGAGCAGTTCTTC.

This clonotype was counted at least ten times. The chain uses TRBV7-2 and TRBJ2-3; 10 nucleotides match TRBD1. The J segment lost 4 bases and the V segment lost 5 bases, leaving 6 bases of the junction unmatched. The germline V gene has CDR1 SGHTA and CDR2 FQGNSA. The CDR3 covers 15 residues. CDR3 region: CASSRDRGRADTQYF. The CDR3 region has the DNA TGTGCCAGCAGCCGGGACAGGGGCAGGGCAGATACGCAGTATTTT. Full variable domain (rest looked up from reference TRBV7-2 and TRBJ2-3): GAGVSQSPSNKVTEKGKDVELRCDPISGHTALYWYRQSLGQGLEFLIYFQGNSAPDKSGLPSDRFSAERTGGSVSTLTIQRTQQEDSAVYLCASSRDRGRADTQYFGPGTRLTVL.

The chain combines TRBV29-1 with TRBJ2-1; 8 positions agree with TRBD2. CDR3 length: 11 amino acids. Germline V CDR1 and CDR2: SQVTM, ANQGSEA. With 8 bases clipped from V and 8 bases from J, the junction kept 5 bases outside the gene matches. CDR3 protein: CSPGGADEQFF. CDR3 coding DNA: TGCAGCCCGGGGGGGGCCGATGAGCAGTTCTTC.

This clonotype was seen ten or more times. The chain joins TRBV7-2 to TRBJ1-2; D gene ambiguous. The CDR3 has 13 residues. Germline CDR1 reads SGHTA; CDR2 reads FQGNSA. Trimming shortened V by 3 bases and J by 4 bases, and 9 bases separated the two germline ends. The DNA of the CDR3 is TGTGCCAGCAGCTTCGAGACCCTCTATGGCTACACCTTC. Translation gives CASSFETLYGYTF.

In this sample, this clonotype turned up a few times. The J gene is TRBJ1-4, the V gene TRBV13; D unclear. This CDR3 spans 15 amino acids. From germline, CDR1 is PRHDT and CDR2 FYEKMQ (reference sequence). Deletions cut 6 bases from V and 7 bases from J, with 18 bases between. The CDR3 region is CASSPSYRGAEKLFF. The CDR3 coding sequence is TGTGCCAGCAGTCCATCCTATAGAGGAGCTGAAAAACTGTTTTTT.

As for this clonotype: This may stem from a read error, because a much larger clone lies one nucleotide away. V is TRBV20-1 and J is TRBJ2-1, with 15 bases that match TRBD2. With 0 bases clipped from V and 13 bases from J, the junction kept 13 bases outside the gene matches. The CDR3 consists of 17 residues. In germline, CDR1 is DFQATT, CDR2 SNEGSKA (reference sequence). The CDR3 bases are TGCAGTGCTAGAGATATTAGGACTAGCGGGGGGGCTAGTGACCAGTTCTTC. It encodes CSARDIRTSGGASDQFF.

This clonotype was seen repeatedly, ten times or more. The chain recombines TRBV6-1 with TRBJ2-4, with 12 bases identical to TRBD2. CDR3 length: 19 amino acids. From germline, CDR1 is MNHNS and CDR2 SASEGT. V lost 2 bases and J lost 2; bases outside the gene matches: 10. The CDR3 nucleotides read TGTGCCAGCAGTGAACGGGTCTCGACTAGCGGGGGACCCAAAAACATTCAGTACTTC. Translating it yields CASSERVSTSGGPKNIQYF.

This clonotype was seen ten or more times. The CDR3 nucleotides read TGTGCCAGCAAGGGACGAGAAGCTTTCTTT. This sequence encodes CASKGREAFF. J is TRBJ1-1 and V is TRBV27; TRBD1 might be the D (5 bases). The CDR3 has 10 amino acids. Germline loops: CDR1 MNHEY, CDR2 SMNVEV (reference sequence). The germline V and J ends were trimmed by 7 bases and 8 bases, with 8 bases remaining between them.

This clonotype was seen ten or more times. V usage is TRBV11-2 and J usage is TRBJ2-1; D perhaps matches TRBD2 (7 bases). CDR3 length: 16 residues. V was trimmed by 6 bases and J by 5 bases, leaving 20 bases between them. Germline CDR1 reads SGHAT; CDR2 reads FQNNGV. CDR3 coding DNA: TGTGCCAGCAGACCCTTGCGGGGGCCCTTGAACAATGAGCAGTTCTTC. Translation: CASRPLRGPLNNEQFF.

This clonotype was seen ten or more times. The chain carries TRBV12-3 or TRBV12-4 and TRBJ2-2, with D possibly TRBD2 on 6 matching bases. Trimming shortened V by 2 bases and J by 5 bases, and 9 bases separated the two germline ends. The CDR3 covers 14 residues. CDR3 bases: TGTGCCAGCAGTTTAAAGGGGACTACCGGGGAGCTGTTTTTT. Translation gives CASSLKGTTGELFF.

The gene calls are TRBV6-2 or TRBV6-3 and TRBJ2-3; 8 positions match TRBD2. This CDR3 contains 14 residues. Germline CDR1 MNHEY, CDR2 SVGEGT. Trimming cost V 4 bases and J 4 bases; bases outside gene matches: 4. DNA for the CDR3: TGTGCCAGCAGTTTCGGGGGGGCCTCAGATACGCAGTATTTT. This sequence encodes CASSFGGASDTQYF.

This clonotype turned up a few times. The rearrangement links TRBV30 to TRBJ1-5, with 9 positions matching TRBD1. Germline CDR1 GTSNPN, CDR2 SVGIG (reference sequence). V shed 1 base, J shed 6 bases, and the junction held 1 base outside the gene matches. The CDR3 is made up of 13 amino acids. The CDR3 spells CAWSGQGGQPQHF. CDR3 nucleotides: TGTGCCTGGAGTGGACAGGGGGGTCAGCCCCAGCATTTT. The full variable domain, in which reference TRBV30 and TRBJ1-5 provide the parts outside the CDR3, is SQTIHQWPATLVQPVGSPLSLECTVEGTSNPNLYWYRQAAGRGLQLLFYSVGIGQISSEVPQNLSASRPQDRQFILSSKKLLLSDSGFYLCAWSGQGGQPQHFGDGTRLSIL.

The CDR3 region has the DNA TGCGCCAGCAGCCCCCGGCCAGGGGAAGGCACAGATACGCAGTATTTT. It encodes CASSPRPGEGTDTQYF. The chain recombines TRBV5-1 with TRBJ2-3, with D maybe TRBD1 (6 bases). Germline V gene data show CDR1 as SGHRS and CDR2 as YFSETQ. This CDR3 region has 16 residues. The V gene lost 4 bases and the J gene lost 1 base, with 16 bases spanning the gap.

This clonotype has at least ten counts. This chain connects TRBV29-1 to TRBJ2-5; D not resolved. V was trimmed by 1 base and J by 2 bases, leaving 5 bases between them. Germline CDR1 is SQVTM and CDR2 is ANQGSEA. This CDR3 is 12 amino acids long. The chain's CDR3 is CSVEVGQETQYF. CDR3 coding DNA: TGCAGCGTTGAAGTGGGGCAAGAGACCCAGTACTTC.